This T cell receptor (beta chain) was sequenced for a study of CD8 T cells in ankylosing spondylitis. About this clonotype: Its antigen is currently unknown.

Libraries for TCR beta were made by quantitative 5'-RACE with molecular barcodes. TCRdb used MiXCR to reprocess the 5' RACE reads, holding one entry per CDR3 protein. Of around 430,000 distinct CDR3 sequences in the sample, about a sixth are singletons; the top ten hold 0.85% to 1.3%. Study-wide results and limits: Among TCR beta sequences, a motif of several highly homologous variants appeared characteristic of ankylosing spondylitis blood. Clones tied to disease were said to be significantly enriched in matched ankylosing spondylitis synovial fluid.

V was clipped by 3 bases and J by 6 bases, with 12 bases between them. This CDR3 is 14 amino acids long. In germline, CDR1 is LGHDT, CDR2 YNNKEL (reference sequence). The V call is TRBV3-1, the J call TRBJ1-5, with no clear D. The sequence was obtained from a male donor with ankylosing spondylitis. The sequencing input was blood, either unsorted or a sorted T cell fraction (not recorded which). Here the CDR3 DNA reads TGTGCCAGCAGCCACGGAGTAATAAGTCAGCCCCAGCATTTT. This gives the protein CASSHGVISQPQHF.